This TCR beta chain was sequenced in a study of molecular identifiers for immune sequencing clone quantification. Broader study findings: Clonotypes surpassing 20 RNA copies contained over 98% of effector molecules, versus under 1% in naive cells.

Naive CD8 sequencing libraries were generated from roughly 20,000 to 1,000,000 sorted cells, with 10%, 30% or 50% RNA as input. Sorting recovered naive CD8 T cells on a CD8+CD4-CCR7+CD45RA+ profile. In TCRdb, the PCR reads were re-called with MiXCR into one record per CDR3 protein. The profile shows about 640,000 distinct CDR3 sequences, less than 20% of them singletons. In this sample, this clonotype turned up many times. Its antigen remains unidentified. CDR1 and CDR2 (germline): MNHEY, SMNVEV (reference sequence). The V gene lost 5 bases and the J gene lost 0 bases, with 8 bases spanning the gap. The CDR3 extends over 14 amino acids.

Material for sequencing was naive CD8+ T cells from blood, with Jurkat cell RNA spiked in. Sample subset: FACS-sorted CD8+CD4-CCR7+CD45RA+ naive T cells. The gene calls are TRBV27 and TRBJ1-3; D ambiguous. The sequence was collected from a human donor in good health. Some libraries in this study had Jurkat cell RNA spiked in. CDR3 bases: TGTGCCAGCAGTCGAGGGATCTCTGGAAACACCATATATTTT. As protein: CASSRGISGNTIYF.